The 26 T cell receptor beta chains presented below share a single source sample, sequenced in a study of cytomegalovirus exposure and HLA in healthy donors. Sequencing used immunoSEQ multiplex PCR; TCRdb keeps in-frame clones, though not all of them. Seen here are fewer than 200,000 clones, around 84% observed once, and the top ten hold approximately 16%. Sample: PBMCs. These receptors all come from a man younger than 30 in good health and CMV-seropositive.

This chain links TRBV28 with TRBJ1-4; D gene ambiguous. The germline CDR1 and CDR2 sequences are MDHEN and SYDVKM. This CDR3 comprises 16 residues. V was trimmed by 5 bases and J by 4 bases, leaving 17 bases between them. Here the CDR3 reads CASSPTWATGNEKLFF. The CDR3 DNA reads TGTGCCAGCAGTCCAACCTGGGCTACCGGTAATGAAAAACTGTTTTTT.

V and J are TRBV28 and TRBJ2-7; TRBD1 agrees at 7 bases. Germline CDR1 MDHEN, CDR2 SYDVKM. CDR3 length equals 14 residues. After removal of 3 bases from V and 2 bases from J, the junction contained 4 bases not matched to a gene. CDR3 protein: CASSFRGIAYEQYF. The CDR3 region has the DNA TGTGCCAGCAGTTTCAGGGGGATTGCCTACGAGCAGTACTTC.

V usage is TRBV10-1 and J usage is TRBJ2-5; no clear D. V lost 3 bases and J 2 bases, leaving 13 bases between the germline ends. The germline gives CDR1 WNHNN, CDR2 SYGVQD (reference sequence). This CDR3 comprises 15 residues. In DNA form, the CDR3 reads TGCGCCAGCAGTGAAGGTGGAAGCGTTCAAGAGACCCAGTACTTC. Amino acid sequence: CASSEGGSVQETQYF.

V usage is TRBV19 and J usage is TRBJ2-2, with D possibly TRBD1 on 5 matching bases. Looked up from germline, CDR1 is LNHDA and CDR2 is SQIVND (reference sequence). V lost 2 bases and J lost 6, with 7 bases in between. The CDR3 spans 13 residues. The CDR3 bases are TGTGCCAGTAGTATAAGGGGTTCCGGGGAGCTGTTTTTT. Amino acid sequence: CASSIRGSGELFF. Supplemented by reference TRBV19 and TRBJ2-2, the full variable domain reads DGGITQSPKYLFRKEGQNVTLSCEQNLNHDAMYWYRQDPGQGLRLIYYSQIVNDFQKGDIAEGYSVSREKKESFPLTVTSAQKNPTAFYLCASSIRGSGELFFGEGSRLTVL.

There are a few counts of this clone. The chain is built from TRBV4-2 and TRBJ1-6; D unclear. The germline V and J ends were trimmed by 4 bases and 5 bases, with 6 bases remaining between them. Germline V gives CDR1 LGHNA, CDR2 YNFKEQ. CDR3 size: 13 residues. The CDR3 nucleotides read TGTGCCAGCAGCCCCCGGGATAATTCACCCCTCCACTTT. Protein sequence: CASSPRDNSPLHF.

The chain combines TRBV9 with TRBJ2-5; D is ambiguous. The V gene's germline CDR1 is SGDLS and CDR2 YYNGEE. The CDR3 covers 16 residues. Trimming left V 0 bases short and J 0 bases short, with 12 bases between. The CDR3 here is CASSVEPSRYQETQYF. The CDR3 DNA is TGTGCCAGCAGCGTAGAACCTTCGAGGTACCAAGAGACCCAGTACTTC.

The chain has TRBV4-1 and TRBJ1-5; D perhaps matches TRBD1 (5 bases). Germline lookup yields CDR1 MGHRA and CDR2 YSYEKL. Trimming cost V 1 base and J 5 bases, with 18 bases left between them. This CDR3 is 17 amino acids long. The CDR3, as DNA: TGCGCCAGCAGCCAAGTCGACAGTACGATGGATTATCAGCCCCAGCATTTT. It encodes CASSQVDSTMDYQPQHF.

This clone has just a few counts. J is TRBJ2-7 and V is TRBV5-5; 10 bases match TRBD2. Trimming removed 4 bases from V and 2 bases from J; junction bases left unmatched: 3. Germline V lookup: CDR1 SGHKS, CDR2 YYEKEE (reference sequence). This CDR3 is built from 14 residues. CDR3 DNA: TGTGCCAGCAGCACTAGCGGGGCTACCTACGAGCAGTACTTC. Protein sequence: CASSTSGATYEQYF.

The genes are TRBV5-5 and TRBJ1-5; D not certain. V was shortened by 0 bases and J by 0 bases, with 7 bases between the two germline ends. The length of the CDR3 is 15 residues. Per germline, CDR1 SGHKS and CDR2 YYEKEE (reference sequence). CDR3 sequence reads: CASSLVLFSNQPQHF. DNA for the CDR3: TGTGCCAGCAGCTTGGTGCTATTTAGCAATCAGCCCCAGCATTTT.

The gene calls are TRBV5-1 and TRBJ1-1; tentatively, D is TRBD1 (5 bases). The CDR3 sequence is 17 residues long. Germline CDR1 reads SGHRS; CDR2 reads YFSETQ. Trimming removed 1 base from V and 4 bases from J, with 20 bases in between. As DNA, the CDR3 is TGCGCCAGCAGCTTGACCTTTACGTCTGGGGGAGGCACTGAAGCTTTCTTT. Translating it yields CASSLTFTSGGGTEAFF.

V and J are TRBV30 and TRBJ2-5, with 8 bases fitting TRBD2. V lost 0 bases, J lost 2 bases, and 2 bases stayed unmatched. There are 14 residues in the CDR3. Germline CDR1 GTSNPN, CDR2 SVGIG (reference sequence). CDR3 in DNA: TGTGCCTGGAGTGTTGCTAGCGGGCAAGAGACCCAGTACTTC. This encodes CAWSVASGQETQYF.

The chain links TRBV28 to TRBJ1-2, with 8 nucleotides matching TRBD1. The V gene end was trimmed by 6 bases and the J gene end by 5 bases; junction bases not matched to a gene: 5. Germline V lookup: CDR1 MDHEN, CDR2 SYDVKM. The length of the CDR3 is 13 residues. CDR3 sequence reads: CASRWTGKYGYTF. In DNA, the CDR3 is TGTGCCAGCAGGTGGACAGGGAAGTATGGCTACACCTTC.

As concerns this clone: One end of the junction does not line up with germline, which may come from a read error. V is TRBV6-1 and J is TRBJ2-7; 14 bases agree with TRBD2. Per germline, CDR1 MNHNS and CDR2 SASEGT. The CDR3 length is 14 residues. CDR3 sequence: CASSPGLAGVTGDF. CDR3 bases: TGTGCCAGCAGTCCGGGACTAGCGGGAGTCACCGGGGACTTC.

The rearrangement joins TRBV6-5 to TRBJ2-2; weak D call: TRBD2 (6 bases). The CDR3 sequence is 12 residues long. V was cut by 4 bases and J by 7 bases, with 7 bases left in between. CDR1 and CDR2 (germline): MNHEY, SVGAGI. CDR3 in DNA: TGTGCCAGCAGTTCCGGGGGCGGGGAGCTGTTTTTT. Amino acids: CASSSGGGELFF.

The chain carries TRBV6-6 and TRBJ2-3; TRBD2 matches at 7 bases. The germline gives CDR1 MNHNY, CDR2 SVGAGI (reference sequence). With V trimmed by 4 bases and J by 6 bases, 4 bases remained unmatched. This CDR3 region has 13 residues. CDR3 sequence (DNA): TGTGCCAGCAGTTGGGAGGGGCAGGATACGCAGTATTTT. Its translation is CASSWEGQDTQYF.

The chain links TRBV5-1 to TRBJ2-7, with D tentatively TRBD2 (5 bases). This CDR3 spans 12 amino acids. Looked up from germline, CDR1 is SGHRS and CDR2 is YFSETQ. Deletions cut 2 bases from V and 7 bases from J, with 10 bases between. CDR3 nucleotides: TGCGCCAGCAGCTTCGGGGTCGGGGAGCAGTACTTC. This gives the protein CASSFGVGEQYF. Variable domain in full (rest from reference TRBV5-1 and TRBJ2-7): KAGVTQTPRYLIKTRGQQVTLSCSPISGHRSVSWYQQTPGQGLQFLFEYFSETQRNKGNFPGRFSGRQFSNSRSEMNVSTLELGDSALYLCASSFGVGEQYFGPGTRLTVT.

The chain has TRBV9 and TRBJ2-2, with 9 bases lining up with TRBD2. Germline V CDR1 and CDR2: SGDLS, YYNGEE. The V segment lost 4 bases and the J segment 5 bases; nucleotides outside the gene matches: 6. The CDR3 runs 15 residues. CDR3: CASSLRTSATGELFF. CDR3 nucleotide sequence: TGTGCCAGCAGCTTAAGGACTAGCGCGACCGGGGAGCTGTTTTTT.

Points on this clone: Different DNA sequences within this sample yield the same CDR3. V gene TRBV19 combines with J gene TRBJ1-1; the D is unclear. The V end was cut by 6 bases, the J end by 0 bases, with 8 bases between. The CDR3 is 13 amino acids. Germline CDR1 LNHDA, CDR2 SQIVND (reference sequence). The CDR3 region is CASSPSLNTEAFF. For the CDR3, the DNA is TGTGCCAGTAGCCCCAGTTTGAACACTGAAGCTTTCTTT.

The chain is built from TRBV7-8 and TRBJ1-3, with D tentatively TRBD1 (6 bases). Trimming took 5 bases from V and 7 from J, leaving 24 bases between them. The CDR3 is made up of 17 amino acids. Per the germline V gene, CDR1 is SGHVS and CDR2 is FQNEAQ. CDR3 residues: CASSPGQRASLGNTIYF. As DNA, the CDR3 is TGTGCCAGCAGCCCCGGACAGAGGGCTTCTCTTGGGAACACCATATATTTT.

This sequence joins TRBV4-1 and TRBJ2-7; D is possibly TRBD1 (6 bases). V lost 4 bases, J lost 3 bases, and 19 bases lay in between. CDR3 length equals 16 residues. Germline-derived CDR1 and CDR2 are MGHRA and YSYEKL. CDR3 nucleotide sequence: TGCGCCAGCAGCCTCCAAGAAGGCCAGGGGATCTACGAGCAGTACTTC. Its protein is CASSLQEGQGIYEQYF.

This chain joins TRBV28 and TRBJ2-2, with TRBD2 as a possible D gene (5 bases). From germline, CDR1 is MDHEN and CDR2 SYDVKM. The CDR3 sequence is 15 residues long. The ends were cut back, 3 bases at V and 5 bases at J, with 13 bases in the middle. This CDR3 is CASSFEGRRTGELFF. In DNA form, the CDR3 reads TGTGCCAGCAGTTTTGAGGGAAGAAGGACCGGGGAGCTGTTTTTT.

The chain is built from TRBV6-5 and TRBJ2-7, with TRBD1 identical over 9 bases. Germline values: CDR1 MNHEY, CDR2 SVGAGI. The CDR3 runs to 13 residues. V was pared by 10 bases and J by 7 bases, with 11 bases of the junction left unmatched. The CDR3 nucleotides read TGTGCCATCTCCGGGACAGGGTCTTCGGAGCAGTACTTC. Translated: CAISGTGSSEQYF.

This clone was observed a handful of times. The CDR3, as DNA: TGCGCCAGCAGCTTTAGCGGGAGAGGAACCGGGGAGCTGTTTTTT. Amino acids: CASSFSGRGTGELFF. The chain links TRBV5-1 to TRBJ2-2, with 9 bases matching TRBD2. Per the germline V gene, CDR1 is SGHRS and CDR2 is YFSETQ. J was trimmed by 5 bases and V by 2 bases; bases with no gene match: 4. CDR3 length: 15 amino acids.

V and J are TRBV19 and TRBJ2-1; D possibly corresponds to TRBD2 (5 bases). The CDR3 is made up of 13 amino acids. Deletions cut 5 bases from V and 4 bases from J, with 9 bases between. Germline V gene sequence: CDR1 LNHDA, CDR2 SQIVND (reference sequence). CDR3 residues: CASSPGLYNEQFF. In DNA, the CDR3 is TGTGCCAGTAGTCCCGGACTGTACAATGAGCAGTTCTTC.

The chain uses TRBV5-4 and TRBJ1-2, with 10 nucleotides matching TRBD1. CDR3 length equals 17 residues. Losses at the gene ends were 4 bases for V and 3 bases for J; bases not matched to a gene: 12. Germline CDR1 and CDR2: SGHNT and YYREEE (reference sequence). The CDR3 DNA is TGTGCCAGCAGCCCGGGACAGGGGCCGGGGACTTACTATGGCTACACCTTC. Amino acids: CASSPGQGPGTYYGYTF.

The CDR3 DNA reads as TGTGCCAGCAGTGTAACCGGGACAGGGCAAGAGACCCAGTACTTC. This codes for CASSVTGTGQETQYF. The V gene is TRBV28, the J gene TRBJ2-5; 9 bases are shared with TRBD1. The J segment lost 2 bases and the V segment lost 5 bases, leaving 6 bases of the junction unmatched. This CDR3 spans 15 amino acids. Germline CDR1 reads MDHEN; CDR2 reads SYDVKM.